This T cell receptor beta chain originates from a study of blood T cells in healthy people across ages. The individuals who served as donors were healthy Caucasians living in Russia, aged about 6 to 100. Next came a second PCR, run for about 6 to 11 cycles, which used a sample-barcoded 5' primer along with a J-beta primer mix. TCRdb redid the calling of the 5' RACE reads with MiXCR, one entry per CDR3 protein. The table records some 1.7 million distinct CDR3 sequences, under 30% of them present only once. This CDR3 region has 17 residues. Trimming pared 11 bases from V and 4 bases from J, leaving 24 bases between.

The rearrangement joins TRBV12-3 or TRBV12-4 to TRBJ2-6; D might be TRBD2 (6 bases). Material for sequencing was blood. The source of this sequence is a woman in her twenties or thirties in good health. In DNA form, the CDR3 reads TGTGCCGGCCCCTCTAGAAACCCAGGGAGGGGGGCCAACGTCCTGACTTTC. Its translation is CAGPSRNPGRGANVLTF.